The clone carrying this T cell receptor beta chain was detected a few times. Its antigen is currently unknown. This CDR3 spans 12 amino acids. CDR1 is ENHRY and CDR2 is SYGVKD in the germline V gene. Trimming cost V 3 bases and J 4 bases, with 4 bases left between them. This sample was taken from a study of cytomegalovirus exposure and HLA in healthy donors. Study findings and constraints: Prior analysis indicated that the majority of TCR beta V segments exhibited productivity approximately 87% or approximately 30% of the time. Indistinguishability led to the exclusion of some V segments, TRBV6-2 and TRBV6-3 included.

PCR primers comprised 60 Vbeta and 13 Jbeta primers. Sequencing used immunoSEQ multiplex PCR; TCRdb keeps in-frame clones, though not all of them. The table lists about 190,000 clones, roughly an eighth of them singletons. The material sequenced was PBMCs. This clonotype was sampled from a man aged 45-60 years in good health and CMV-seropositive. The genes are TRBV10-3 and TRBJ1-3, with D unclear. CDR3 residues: CAISEAGNTIYF. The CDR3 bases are TGTGCCATCAGTGAAGCCGGAAACACCATATATTTT.